A selection of T cell receptor beta chains follows, all from one sample in a study of memory CD4+ T cells and cytomegalovirus serostatus. Some clones are missing from TCRdb's copy, which holds only in-frame ones; the method was immunoSEQ multiplex PCR. Here the sample spans around 63,000 clones, roughly three quarters being singletons. Material: memory CD4+ T cells from blood. These receptors were obtained from an adult in good health and CMV-seropositive. Both conserved end residues are part of each CDR3. Each record gives: J gene, D gene, V gene, CDR3 protein. A D gene is named only where the DNA matches it firmly.

TRBJ1-1	-	TRBV5-1	CASSFQLNTEAFF
TRBJ2-3	TRBD2	TRBV5-1	CASSLGGASGGQGTQYF
TRBJ1-1	TRBD1	TRBV29-1	CSGGQDLEAFF
TRBJ2-7	TRBD1	TRBV6-1	CASSERDSSYEQYF
TRBJ1-1	TRBD1	TRBV5-1	CASSGGQGGTEAFF
TRBJ2-3	-	TRBV9	CASSVAPGDTDTQYF
TRBJ2-1	TRBD2	TRBV5-6	CASSLLAGAPDNEQFF
TRBJ1-1	TRBD1	TRBV19	CASRDRETEAFF
TRBJ2-3	-	TRBV10-3	CAISGSERESSTDTQYF
TRBJ2-2	-	TRBV5-4	CASSLGTGRGELFF
TRBJ2-2	TRBD2	TRBV28	CASSPGWGGNTGELFF
TRBJ1-2	-	TRBV2	CASKKSPQSNYGYTF
TRBJ2-3	-	TRBV18	CASSSLGSTDTQYF
TRBJ2-7	-	TRBV7-2	CASSFAAGSSEQYF
TRBJ1-3	-	TRBV9	CASSVQGTGNTIYF
TRBJ1-4	-	TRBV6-5	CASSYYDARSNEKLFF
TRBJ2-7	TRBD2	TRBV7-4	CASSKTGLAGGHEQYF
TRBJ2-7	TRBD1	TRBV15	CATSRVGQGVPYEQYF
TRBJ2-2	-	TRBV9	CASSPLDRSNTGELFF
TRBJ1-5	-	TRBV5-1	CASSGTPDQPQHF
TRBJ1-6	-	TRBV18	CASSPAGDSPLHF
TRBJ1-1	TRBD1	TRBV19	CASSMPQGARPEAFF
TRBJ1-1	-	TRBV29-1	CSVQGGNTEAFF
TRBJ1-1	TRBD1	TRBV30	CAWRVGTGRRNTEAFF
TRBJ1-1	-	TRBV19	CASIPRSGTEAFF
TRBJ2-3	-	TRBV5-1	CASSLAGETDTQYF